A single TCR beta chain is shown here with its context. Its antigen is currently not known. Base qualities are not recorded, but no much larger clone differs from it by a single base. This record belongs to a study of response to subunit inactivated influenza vaccine (dated 2018 in TCRdb). The study in broad terms: Deep quantitative T cell receptor repertoire profiling was used in the study to track responses to a trivalent subunit inactivated influenza vaccine. On the study overall, not on this receptor specifically: According to the authors, only a limited number of new T cells may be recruited by each seasonal influenza vaccination.

The library was produced with RT-PCR. This sample was sequenced with an Illumina HiSeq 2500. The raw public data were reprocessed by TCRdb itself: fastp quality trimming at Q25, MiXCR clonotype calling, in-frame beta chains only. Rows are unified per CDR3 protein, each entry keeping the most common DNA and genes. In all, the sample holds some 500,000 distinct CDR3 sequences, and 25% of those were seen once. Clones ranked in the top ten supply around 2% of the sample. This receptor was identified in a man in his fifties who received an inactivated influenza vaccine. Donor details come from another sample of the same person, matched by shared clones. This specimen consisted of CD4+ T cells sorted from PBMCs, obtained more than 4 days after vaccination.

The CDR3 loop reads CASSHPRQGLTEAFF. The bases read TGTGCCAGCAGTCACCCTCGACAGGGACTCACTGAAGCTTTCTTT. The rearranged chain carries TRBV6-5 and TRBJ1-1; 7 bases in the junction line up with TRBD1. Spanning cysteine to phenylalanine, the CDR3 consists of 15 amino acids. Only the CDR3 region is kept as DNA, spanning 45 bases read in frame from base 1. Via the germline V gene, CDR1 is MNHEY and CDR2 SVGAGI. From V the trimming removes 5 bases and from J it removes 4 bases, while the gene matches leave 10 bases of the junction unaccounted for.